This T cell receptor beta chain was obtained from a study of tumor-infiltrating lymphocytes in glioblastoma multiforme (dated by TCRdb to about 2017). Regarding the study in general: Whether intratumoral genomic heterogeneity fosters TIL diversity was tested through joint investigation of somatic mutations, TIL diversity and immune response activity.

TCRB libraries were built from RNA via three nested multiplex PCR rounds using a modified ARM-PCR protocol with multiple V-beta primers and a C-beta primer. ProtoScript II Reverse Transcriptase and a C-beta primer were used to synthesize TCRB-specific cDNA from roughly 0.5 ug total RNA. The description of the TCRB libraries did not include any unique molecular identifiers. The third PCR added barcodes and adapters over 25 cycles with Deep VentR (exo-) polymerase, followed by gel purification of 250-500 bp bands. TCRB libraries were sequenced on an Illumina HiSeq 2500 with 250 bp paired-end reads. On the authors' methods: Trimmomatic was used to clean reads, FLASH to merge reads, MiGEC to assign V, D and J segments, and VDJtools to perform the analysis. The Shannon-Wiener diversity index, calculated using VDJtools, was used to quantify repertoire diversity. TCRdb passed the public sequencing reads through fastp at Q25 and MiXCR, retaining productive beta sequences. Duplicate CDR3 protein sequences are folded into a single record with the most common DNA and genes. TCRdb, not the original authors, processed these V and J calls. In this sample the table shows around 33,000 distinct CDR3 sequences, approximately 66% of which occur a single time. The ten biggest clones cover roughly 33% of the sample.

CDR1 and CDR2 were assigned from the germline V gene (reference sequence) as GTSNPN and SVGIG. The CDR3, from cysteine to phenylalanine, totals 14 residues. The DNA shown is the 42-base CDR3, in frame from base 1. The germline V and J ends show losses of 5 bases and 4 bases respectively, and no gene match explains 3 bases of the junction. Here is what the overall study found, with its caveats: T cells were not sorted into functional subsets, and such sorting was noted by the authors as a future improvement. Generalizability is limited because the TCR and somatic mutation analysis included only one glioblastoma patient. Because T cells carry unequal numbers of TCR transcripts, RNA-based TCR sequencing may distort clone frequencies.

This clonotype was recorded at least ten times. The clone's antigen remains unknown. Base qualities are not recorded, but no much larger clone differs from it by a single base. The AllPrep DNA/RNA mini kit was used to purify genomic DNA and total RNA simultaneously from each of the nine to eleven tumor samples. Every RNA sample had an OD 260/280 ratio above 1.9 and an RNA integrity number above 6.5. Sequencing used brain tumor tissue. This sequence uses TRBV30 and TRBJ2-3, with 13 bases aligning to TRBD2. The origin of this receptor is a male donor with glioblastoma. CDR3 loop: CAWAGLAGADTQYF. The sequence in DNA is TGTGCCTGGGCAGGACTAGCGGGAGCAGATACGCAGTATTTT.